The TCR beta chain described here comes from a study of cytomegalovirus exposure and HLA in healthy donors. General study results and limits: Within an earlier analysis, most TCR beta V segments proved productive either about 87% or about 30% of the time.

A single count supports this clone. The target antigen is unknown. The CDR3 consists of 14 residues. The ends lost 4 bases at V and 12 bases at J; junction bases unmatched: 8. Germline V CDR1 and CDR2: SGHTA, FQGTGA. The PCR ran on 60 Vbeta and 13 Jbeta primers. Clones were read by immunoSEQ multiplex PCR, and TCRdb kept only the in-frame ones, dropping some. The sample comprises approximately 170,000 clones, around 81% of which are singletons, and approximately 1% rests with the top ten. Sequenced: PBMCs. V is TRBV7-3 and J is TRBJ2-6; TRBD1 aligns across 8 bases. The clonotype originates from a woman in her thirties or forties in good health and CMV-seronegative. CDR3 protein: CASSSFGQGGVLTF. CDR3 DNA: TGTGCCAGCAGCTCCTTCGGACAGGGAGGCGTCCTGACTTTC.